Listed below are T cell receptor beta chains from one sample, sequenced in a study of T cell responses to AZD1222 COVID-19 vaccine. The table came from immunoSEQ multiplex PCR; TCRdb's copy has only in-frame clones and leaves some out. Here the sample spans 150,000 to 200,000 clones, 92% being singletons. This material consisted of peripheral blood, taken 28 days after the second AZD1222 dose. The receptor source for this set is an adult who received the AZD1222 COVID-19 vaccine. CDR3s include the opening cysteine and the closing phenylalanine or tryptophan. D genes are given only for firm matches. The size of a clone is reported for some rows only, either as once, few or many, or as a class for expanded clones.

v_gene: TRBV21-1; j_gene: TRBJ1-5; d_gene: -; abundance: -; CDR3aa: CASSILPQGACRSVTPGNQPQHF; CDR3nt: TGTGCCAGCAGCATCCTACCTCAGGGGGCGTGCCGGTCGGTCACCCCGGGCAATCAGCCCCAGCATTTT
v_gene: TRBV4-1; j_gene: TRBJ2-7; d_gene: -; abundance: -; CDR3aa: CASSQVRSSREQYF; CDR3nt: TGCGCCAGCAGCCAAGTCCGCTCCTCCCGCGAGCAGTACTTC
v_gene: TRBV2; j_gene: TRBJ2-3; d_gene: -; abundance: -; CDR3aa: CASSEVGADTQYF; CDR3nt: TGTGCCAGCAGTGAAGTGGGGGCAGATACGCAGTATTTT
v_gene: TRBV9; j_gene: TRBJ1-3; d_gene: -; abundance: -; CDR3aa: CASSELPHGLGNTIYF; CDR3nt: TGTGCCAGCAGCGAACTACCTCACGGGCTCGGAAACACCATATATTTT
v_gene: TRBV30; j_gene: TRBJ1-5; d_gene: TRBD1; abundance: -; CDR3aa: CAWSVGAGGPFNQPQHF; CDR3nt: TGTGCCTGGAGTGTAGGGGCAGGGGGGCCCTTTAATCAGCCCCAGCATTTT
v_gene: TRBV30; j_gene: TRBJ1-6; d_gene: TRBD1; abundance: once; CDR3aa: CAWRVWGQGKNSPLHF; CDR3nt: TGTGCCTGGAGGGTTTGGGGACAGGGCAAAAATTCACCCCTCCACTTT
v_gene: TRBV2; j_gene: TRBJ1-6; d_gene: -; abundance: -; CDR3aa: CASSSQGAGNSPLHF; CDR3nt: TGTGCCAGCAGTTCCCAGGGAGCGGGAAATTCACCCCTCCACTTT
v_gene: TRBV19; j_gene: TRBJ1-2; d_gene: -; abundance: -; CDR3aa: CASSMGVGNYGYTF; CDR3nt: TGTGCCAGTAGTATGGGCGTAGGTAACTATGGCTACACCTTC
v_gene: TRBV3-1/TRBV3-2; j_gene: TRBJ1-5; d_gene: -; abundance: -; CDR3aa: CASSQDPSGPAQHF; CDR3nt: TGTGCCAGCAGCCAAGACCCTAGTGGGCCGGCCCAGCATTTT
v_gene: TRBV9; j_gene: TRBJ1-4; d_gene: TRBD1; abundance: -; CDR3aa: CASSGFRGNEKLFF; CDR3nt: TGTGCCAGCAGCGGTTTCAGGGGGAATGAAAAACTGTTTTTT
v_gene: TRBV7-2; j_gene: TRBJ2-7; d_gene: -; abundance: -; CDR3aa: CASSLGPSIYEQYF; CDR3nt: TGTGCCAGCAGCTTAGGGCCTAGTATCTACGAGCAGTACTTC
v_gene: TRBV19; j_gene: TRBJ2-7; d_gene: -; abundance: -; CDR3aa: CASSGQTSYEQYF; CDR3nt: TGTGCCAGTAGTGGACAGACCTCCTACGAGCAGTACTTC
v_gene: TRBV14; j_gene: TRBJ2-1; d_gene: TRBD2; abundance: -; CDR3aa: CASSQGLAGPYNEQFF; CDR3nt: TGTGCCAGCAGCCAAGGACTAGCGGGACCCTACAATGAGCAGTTCTTC
v_gene: TRBV5-1; j_gene: TRBJ2-7; d_gene: TRBD1; abundance: -; CDR3aa: CASSWLQGSGGEQYF; CDR3nt: TGCGCCAGCAGCTGGTTACAGGGGTCAGGAGGCGAGCAGTACTTC
v_gene: TRBV7-9; j_gene: TRBJ1-1; d_gene: -; abundance: -; CDR3aa: CASSLWVSRDTEAFF; CDR3nt: TGTGCCAGCAGCTTATGGGTATCACGGGACACTGAAGCTTTCTTT
v_gene: TRBV19; j_gene: TRBJ1-1; d_gene: -; abundance: -; CDR3aa: CASSIPDQRGAFF; CDR3nt: TGTGCCAGTAGTATCCCCGACCAGAGAGGGGCTTTCTTT
v_gene: TRBV7-9; j_gene: TRBJ2-2; d_gene: TRBD2; abundance: few; CDR3aa: CASSLGPLAGTNTGELFF; CDR3nt: TGTGCCAGCAGCTTAGGTCCCCTAGCGGGAACGAACACCGGGGAGCTGTTTTTT
v_gene: TRBV9; j_gene: TRBJ1-5; d_gene: -; abundance: -; CDR3aa: CASSDTGGNQPQHF; CDR3nt: TGTGCCAGCAGCGACACGGGTGGGAATCAGCCCCAGCATTTT